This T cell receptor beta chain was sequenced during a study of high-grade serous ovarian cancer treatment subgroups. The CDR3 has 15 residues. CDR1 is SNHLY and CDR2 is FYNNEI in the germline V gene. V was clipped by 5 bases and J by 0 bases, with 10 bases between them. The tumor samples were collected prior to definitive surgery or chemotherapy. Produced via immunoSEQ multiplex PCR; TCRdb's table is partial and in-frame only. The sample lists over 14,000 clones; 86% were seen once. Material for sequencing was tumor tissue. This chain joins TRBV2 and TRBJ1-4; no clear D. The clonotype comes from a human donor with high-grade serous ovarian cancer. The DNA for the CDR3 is TGTGCCAGCAGTCGCCCCCGGTCAACTAATGAAAAACTGTTTTTT. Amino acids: CASSRPRSTNEKLFF.